A selection of T cell receptor beta chains follows, all from one sample in a study of blood T cell repertoires in COVID-19. This table comes from immunoSEQ multiplex PCR, and its TCRdb copy is limited to in-frame clones, with some not included. The profile shows some 150,000 clones, 65% to 90% of them singletons. The sequenced sample was peripheral blood. The origin of the receptors is a man aged 45-65 years with acute or convalescent COVID-19. Both conserved end residues are part of each CDR3. D genes are given only for firm matches. The size entry is marked missing in some rows and otherwise reads once, few, many or a size class.

j_gene: TRBJ2-3
abundance: -
v_gene: TRBV6-6
d_gene: -
CDR3aa: CASSYGSSTDTQYF
CDR3nt: TGTGCCAGCAGTTACGGCTCTAGCACAGATACGCAGTATTTT

j_gene: TRBJ2-6
abundance: -
v_gene: TRBV19
d_gene: -
CDR3aa: CASLGRGGANVLTF
CDR3nt: TGTGCCAGTCTCGGTCGGGGTGGGGCCAACGTCCTGACTTTC

j_gene: TRBJ2-1
abundance: -
v_gene: TRBV6-8
d_gene: TRBD2
CDR3aa: CASRKTSGTTNEQFF
CDR3nt: TGTGCCAGCAGGAAGACTAGCGGTACTACCAATGAGCAGTTCTTC

j_gene: TRBJ2-1
abundance: -
v_gene: TRBV3-1/TRBV3-2
d_gene: TRBD2
CDR3aa: CASSHFSGGPYNEQFF
CDR3nt: TGTGCCAGCAGCCACTTTAGCGGGGGCCCTTACAATGAGCAGTTCTTC

j_gene: TRBJ2-7
abundance: -
v_gene: TRBV7-2
d_gene: -
CDR3aa: CASSPGTRAYEQYF
CDR3nt: TGTGCCAGCAGCCCCGGGACACGAGCCTACGAGCAGTACTTC

j_gene: TRBJ1-2
abundance: -
v_gene: TRBV29-1
d_gene: -
CDR3aa: CSVLTAGREYGYTF
CDR3nt: TGCAGCGTCCTGACTGCAGGGCGAGAATATGGCTACACCTTC

j_gene: TRBJ2-3
abundance: -
v_gene: TRBV27
d_gene: -
CDR3aa: CASSRRVMADTQYF
CDR3nt: TGTGCCAGCTCCCGCCGAGTGATGGCAGATACGCAGTATTTT

j_gene: TRBJ2-7
abundance: -
v_gene: TRBV20-1
d_gene: -
CDR3aa: CSASPRLAYEQYF
CDR3nt: TGCAGTGCTAGTCCCCGACTAGCCTACGAGCAGTACTTC

j_gene: TRBJ1-1
abundance: few
v_gene: TRBV6-5
d_gene: -
CDR3aa: CASRPTEVHEAFF
CDR3nt: TGTGCCAGCAGACCGACAGAGGTCCATGAAGCTTTCTTT

j_gene: TRBJ1-2
abundance: -
v_gene: TRBV27
d_gene: TRBD1
CDR3aa: CASSFGTGVHYGYTF
CDR3nt: TGTGCCAGCAGTTTCGGGACAGGGGTTCACTATGGCTACACCTTC

j_gene: TRBJ2-5
abundance: -
v_gene: TRBV2
d_gene: TRBD1
CDR3aa: CASSELGQEVETQYF
CDR3nt: TGTGCCAGCAGTGAACTGGGACAGGAGGTGGAGACCCAGTACTTC

j_gene: TRBJ2-7
abundance: -
v_gene: TRBV27
d_gene: -
CDR3aa: CASSLSIEGYEQYF
CDR3nt: TGTGCCAGCAGTTTGTCGATAGAGGGTTACGAGCAGTACTTC

j_gene: TRBJ1-3
abundance: -
v_gene: TRBV6-5
d_gene: -
CDR3aa: CASTLRVNGNTIYF
CDR3nt: TGTGCCAGCACCCTCAGGGTGAATGGAAACACCATATATTTT

j_gene: TRBJ2-5
abundance: once
v_gene: TRBV14
d_gene: TRBD1
CDR3aa: CASSPRGTGYQETQYF
CDR3nt: TGTGCCAGCAGCCCACGAGGGACAGGGTACCAAGAGACCCAGTACTTC

j_gene: TRBJ1-3
abundance: few
v_gene: TRBV5-1
d_gene: -
CDR3aa: CASSLDPGAIYF
CDR3nt: TGCGCCAGCAGCTTGGATCCAGGCGCCATATATTTT

j_gene: TRBJ2-7
abundance: -
v_gene: TRBV2
d_gene: TRBD1
CDR3aa: CASSELGQGGEQYF
CDR3nt: TGTGCCAGCAGTGAACTGGGACAGGGGGGAGAGCAGTACTTC

j_gene: TRBJ2-7
abundance: -
v_gene: TRBV14
d_gene: TRBD1
CDR3aa: CASSQFGGQGAREQYF
CDR3nt: TGTGCCAGCAGCCAATTTGGCGGACAGGGGGCTCGAGAGCAGTACTTC

j_gene: TRBJ2-3
abundance: -
v_gene: TRBV2
d_gene: -
CDR3aa: CASSQSGARTDTQYF
CDR3nt: TGTGCCAGCAGTCAAAGCGGAGCACGCACAGATACGCAGTATTTT

j_gene: TRBJ1-5
abundance: -
v_gene: TRBV7-2
d_gene: TRBD1
CDR3aa: CASSSRDRGNQPQHF
CDR3nt: TGTGCCAGCAGCTCCCGGGACAGGGGCAATCAGCCCCAGCATTTT

j_gene: TRBJ1-1
abundance: -
v_gene: TRBV6-5
d_gene: TRBD1
CDR3aa: CASSPLDRGNTEAFF
CDR3nt: TGTGCCAGCAGTCCCCTGGACAGGGGGAACACTGAAGCTTTCTTT

j_gene: TRBJ1-4
abundance: -
v_gene: TRBV5-1
d_gene: TRBD1
CDR3aa: CASSYIPGTAKEKLFF
CDR3nt: TGCGCCAGCAGCTATATCCCCGGGACAGCGAAGGAAAAACTGTTTTTT

j_gene: TRBJ2-5
abundance: -
v_gene: TRBV9
d_gene: -
CDR3aa: CASSSAGTLSETQYF
CDR3nt: TGTGCCAGCAGCTCAGCCGGGACACTGTCAGAGACCCAGTACTTC

j_gene: TRBJ1-4
abundance: few
v_gene: TRBV19
d_gene: -
CDR3aa: CASSGGWAGSSEKLFF
CDR3nt: TGTGCCAGTAGTGGAGGGTGGGCTGGAAGTTCCGAAAAACTGTTTTTT

j_gene: TRBJ1-2
abundance: -
v_gene: TRBV6-5
d_gene: -
CDR3aa: CASSYATGDYGYTF
CDR3nt: TGTGCCAGCAGTTACGCCACGGGAGACTATGGCTACACCTTC

j_gene: TRBJ1-1
abundance: once
v_gene: TRBV10-1
d_gene: -
CDR3aa: CASRGAWNTEAFF
CDR3nt: TGCGCCAGCCGGGGGGCTTGGAACACTGAAGCTTTCTTT

j_gene: TRBJ1-5
abundance: -
v_gene: TRBV15
d_gene: -
CDR3aa: CATSRASYRAPGHNQPQHF
CDR3nt: TGTGCCACCAGCAGAGCCAGCTACAGGGCACCTGGACACAATCAGCCCCAGCATTTT

j_gene: TRBJ1-6
abundance: -
v_gene: TRBV12-3/TRBV12-4
d_gene: -
CDR3aa: CASRGQPWSPLHF
CDR3nt: TGTGCCAGCAGAGGACAGCCTTGGTCACCCCTCCACTTT

j_gene: TRBJ1-6
abundance: -
v_gene: TRBV10-3
d_gene: -
CDR3aa: CAISESGASNSPLHF
CDR3nt: TGTGCCATCAGTGAGTCGGGCGCGTCTAATTCACCCCTCCACTTT

j_gene: TRBJ1-1
abundance: few
v_gene: TRBV7-9
d_gene: TRBD1
CDR3aa: CASSSRRTGGGTEAFF
CDR3nt: TGTGCCAGCAGCTCCCGCAGGACAGGGGGAGGCACTGAAGCTTTCTTT

j_gene: TRBJ2-3
abundance: -
v_gene: TRBV11-2
d_gene: TRBD1
CDR3aa: CASSSRRTGSTDTQYF
CDR3nt: TGTGCCAGCAGCTCCCGACGGACAGGCTCCACAGATACGCAGTATTTT

j_gene: TRBJ1-1
abundance: -
v_gene: TRBV6-5
d_gene: -
CDR3aa: CASSYSPGVMNTEAFF
CDR3nt: TGTGCCAGCAGTTACTCTCCAGGCGTAATGAACACTGAAGCTTTCTTT

j_gene: TRBJ1-5
abundance: few
v_gene: TRBV27
d_gene: -
CDR3aa: CASSLDRLNQPQHF
CDR3nt: TGTGCCAGCAGTCTGGACAGACTTAATCAGCCCCAGCATTTT

j_gene: TRBJ1-2
abundance: -
v_gene: TRBV2
d_gene: TRBD1
CDR3aa: CASGRQGLGGYTF
CDR3nt: TGTGCCAGCGGGCGACAGGGTTTAGGAGGCTACACCTTC

j_gene: TRBJ1-4
abundance: -
v_gene: TRBV7-6
d_gene: -
CDR3aa: CASSLRPTATNEKLFF
CDR3nt: TGTGCCAGCAGCTTAAGACCGACAGCAACTAATGAAAAACTGTTTTTT

j_gene: TRBJ2-3
abundance: -
v_gene: TRBV5-4
d_gene: -
CDR3aa: CASSPSLLRTDTQYF
CDR3nt: TGTGCCAGCAGCCCGTCCCTACTCCGCACAGATACGCAGTATTTT

j_gene: TRBJ1-4
abundance: -
v_gene: TRBV18
d_gene: -
CDR3aa: CASSPKGPEKLFF
CDR3nt: TGTGCCAGCTCACCGAAGGGGCCTGAAAAACTGTTTTTT

j_gene: TRBJ2-1
abundance: -
v_gene: TRBV7-8
d_gene: -
CDR3aa: CASSLAQGGSRQFF
CDR3nt: TGTGCCAGCAGCTTAGCGCAGGGCGGTTCGAGGCAGTTCTTC

j_gene: TRBJ2-3
abundance: few
v_gene: TRBV3-1/TRBV3-2
d_gene: TRBD1
CDR3aa: CASSHMGQGDTQYF
CDR3nt: TGTGCCAGCAGCCACATGGGACAGGGGGATACGCAGTATTTT

j_gene: TRBJ1-1
abundance: -
v_gene: TRBV4-2
d_gene: -
CDR3aa: CASSQGTTGMNTEAFF
CDR3nt: TGTGCCAGCAGCCAAGGGACGACAGGCATGAACACTGAAGCTTTCTTT

j_gene: TRBJ1-2
abundance: -
v_gene: TRBV28
d_gene: TRBD1
CDR3aa: CASSTPGQGALGYTF
CDR3nt: TGTGCCAGCAGCACCCCGGGACAGGGGGCGCTTGGCTACACCTTC

j_gene: TRBJ1-6
abundance: -
v_gene: TRBV19
d_gene: TRBD1
CDR3aa: CASSPGQPFSYNSPLHF
CDR3nt: TGTGCCAGTAGTCCGGGACAGCCGTTCTCCTATAATTCACCCCTCCACTTT

j_gene: TRBJ1-5
abundance: -
v_gene: TRBV27
d_gene: -
CDR3aa: CASSLGTANQPQHF
CDR3nt: TGTGCCAGCAGTTTAGGTACAGCAAATCAGCCCCAGCATTTT

j_gene: TRBJ2-3
abundance: -
v_gene: TRBV7-8
d_gene: TRBD2
CDR3aa: CASGASGGRDTQYF
CDR3nt: TGTGCCAGCGGGGCCAGCGGGGGTAGGGATACGCAGTATTTT

j_gene: TRBJ1-4
abundance: few
v_gene: TRBV11-2
d_gene: -
CDR3aa: CASSPGAATNEKLFF
CDR3nt: TGTGCCAGCAGCCCAGGGGCAGCAACTAATGAAAAACTGTTTTTT

j_gene: TRBJ2-3
abundance: -
v_gene: TRBV21-1
d_gene: -
CDR3aa: CASSDSGPGTDTQYF
CDR3nt: TGTGCCAGCAGCGATAGCGGACCGGGCACAGATACGCAGTATTTT

j_gene: TRBJ2-4
abundance: once
v_gene: TRBV15
d_gene: TRBD2
CDR3aa: CATSRGATSGPQANIQYF
CDR3nt: TGTGCCACCAGCAGAGGGGCGACTAGCGGGCCGCAAGCTAACATTCAGTACTTC

j_gene: TRBJ1-4
abundance: -
v_gene: TRBV28
d_gene: -
CDR3aa: CASSPGNEKLFF
CDR3nt: TGTGCCAGCAGTCCAGGGAATGAAAAACTGTTTTTT

j_gene: TRBJ2-3
abundance: -
v_gene: TRBV28
d_gene: TRBD2
CDR3aa: CASSLSRLAGFSDTQYF
CDR3nt: TGTGCCAGCAGTTTATCCCGACTAGCGGGATTTTCAGATACGCAGTATTTT

j_gene: TRBJ2-5
abundance: -
v_gene: TRBV11-3
d_gene: TRBD1
CDR3aa: CASSFTNPGQGTSWAETQYF
CDR3nt: TGTGCCAGCAGCTTCACAAATCCGGGACAGGGTACCTCCTGGGCAGAGACCCAGTACTTC

j_gene: TRBJ1-2
abundance: -
v_gene: TRBV7-9
d_gene: TRBD1
CDR3aa: CASSQGTGDGGYTF
CDR3nt: TGTGCCAGCAGCCAGGGGACAGGGGATGGAGGCTACACCTTC